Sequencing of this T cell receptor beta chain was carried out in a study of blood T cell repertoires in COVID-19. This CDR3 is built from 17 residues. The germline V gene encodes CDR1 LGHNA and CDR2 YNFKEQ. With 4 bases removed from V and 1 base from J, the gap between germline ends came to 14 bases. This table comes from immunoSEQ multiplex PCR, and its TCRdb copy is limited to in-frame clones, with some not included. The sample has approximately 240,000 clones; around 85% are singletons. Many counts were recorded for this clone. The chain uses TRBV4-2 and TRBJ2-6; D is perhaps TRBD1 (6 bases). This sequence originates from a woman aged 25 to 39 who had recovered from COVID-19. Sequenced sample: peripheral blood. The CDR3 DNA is TGTGCCAGCAGCCGGGGGAACAGGGTTTCTGGGGCCAACGTCCTGACTTTC. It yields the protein CASSRGNRVSGANVLTF.